This T cell receptor (beta chain) was recorded in a study of OX40 agonist ivuxolimab in advanced cancers. At the level of the whole study: Ivuxolimab was an agonistic, fully human IgG2 monoclonal antibody directed against OX40 (CD134), a costimulatory receptor. The purpose of peripheral TCRbeta sequencing was to test whether ivuxolimab changed TCR sequence diversity and led to clonal T-cell expansion. Of the approximately 50 dose-escalation patients, hepatocellular carcinoma was present in approximately 20, melanoma in about 15, renal cell carcinoma in 9 and head and neck cancer in 9. Patients were allowed to have had prior anti-PD-1, anti-PD-L1 or anti-CTLA-4 therapy, and 40% of the dose-escalation patients had previously received checkpoint inhibitors. In the dose-escalation cohort, approximately 82% of patients were male, and the mean age was approximately 60 years, with a range of about 23 to 90. Three dose-escalation patients achieved partial responses, one with hepatocellular carcinoma and two with cutaneous melanoma. The monotherapy dose-escalation portion (N ≈ 56 patients) of the phase I ivuxolimab trial is reported in the paper. Intravenous ivuxolimab was administered to patients every 2 weeks at six dose levels: 0.01, 0.1, 0.3, 1.5, 3 and 10 mg/kg.

Taken from cysteine to phenylalanine, the CDR3 has 16 residues. Kept here is only the CDR3 DNA, which spans 48 bases and is read in frame from base 1. Clipping removes 6 bases from V and 0 bases from J, with 7 as the unmatched junction base count. Reading the germline V gene gives CDR1 SNHLY and CDR2 FYNNEI. On this clone: Its antigen remains unidentified. No much larger clonotype is one base removed from it; base qualities were not supplied.

For sequencing of the TCRbeta CDR3 region, genomic DNA was extracted from the sorted cells. The immunoSEQ Assay was used for sequencing of TCRbeta CDR3 regions. Entries here come from immuneACCESS through TCRdb and include only in-frame sequences with V and J called. Some clones fail to appear in such tables; in the studies checked, an unresolved V gene covers under half of the shortfall, and the cause of the remainder is unknown. The sample table shows around 94,000 clones, and around 87% are seen once. Clones ranked in the top ten supply over 0.3% of the sample. The trial excluded patients who had a history of autoimmune disease or who were on systemic immunosuppression. Peripheral blood for TCR sequencing was drawn from every dose cohort at baseline, at cycle 4 day 1 and at cycle 7 day 1. Samples came from an open-label, multicenter, first-in-human phase I dose-escalation trial of ivuxolimab. Adults with locally advanced or metastatic head and neck squamous cell, hepatocellular, melanoma or renal cell carcinoma were enrolled in the trial. Before TCR sequencing, CD4+ and CD8+ T cells were separately sorted from peripheral blood.

What the work shows at the level of the full study, not this receptor alone: At doses of 0.1 to 3.0 mg/kg, clonal expansion of both CD4+ and CD8+ T cells in blood was seen between baseline and week 6. On average, CD8+ T cells showed more expanded clones than CD4+ T cells after ivuxolimab. Antigen specificity was not determined for the clonally expanded peripheral T cells. Low levels of normalized T-cell clonal expansion were also seen in some patients who did not respond. In the 0.1-3.0 mg/kg groups, partial responders had among the lowest normalized peripheral clonal expansion, particularly in CD8+ T cells.

The sequencing used CD4+ or CD8+ T cells sorted from blood, collected in a trial of the OX40 agonist ivuxolimab. The V and J segments used are TRBV2 and TRBJ1-3; the junction holds 8 bases that match TRBD1. The TCR comes from an adult with an advanced solid tumor such as melanoma, head and neck, liver or kidney cancer. The CDR3 protein sequence reads: CASRMDRDLSGNTIYF. The base sequence is TGTGCCAGCAGAATGGACAGGGACCTCTCTGGAAACACCATATATTTT.